This T cell receptor beta chain comes out of a study of cytomegalovirus exposure and HLA in healthy donors. General study results and limits: In an earlier analysis, most TCR beta V segments were productive about 87% or about 30% of the time.

Germline CDR1 is SEHNR and CDR2 is FQNEAQ (reference sequence). The CDR3 has 9 amino acids. The V end was cut by 4 bases, the J end by 14 bases, with 8 bases between. While unrecorded immune exposures were likely, the donors were nominally healthy when sampled. The primer mix had 60 Vbeta and 13 Jbeta primers. Sequencing was performed with immunoSEQ multiplex PCR; in TCRdb, only in-frame clones are kept and a portion is missing. The data show tens of thousands of clones, around 74% seen once. As to this clone: Antigen: not known.

This TCR was sampled from a young man in good health and CMV-seropositive. The sample was PBMCs. The rearrangement joins TRBV7-9 to TRBJ1-2; D unclear. CDR3 loop: CASSSNSTF. The CDR3 nucleotides read TGTGCCAGCAGCTCAAACAGTACCTTC.